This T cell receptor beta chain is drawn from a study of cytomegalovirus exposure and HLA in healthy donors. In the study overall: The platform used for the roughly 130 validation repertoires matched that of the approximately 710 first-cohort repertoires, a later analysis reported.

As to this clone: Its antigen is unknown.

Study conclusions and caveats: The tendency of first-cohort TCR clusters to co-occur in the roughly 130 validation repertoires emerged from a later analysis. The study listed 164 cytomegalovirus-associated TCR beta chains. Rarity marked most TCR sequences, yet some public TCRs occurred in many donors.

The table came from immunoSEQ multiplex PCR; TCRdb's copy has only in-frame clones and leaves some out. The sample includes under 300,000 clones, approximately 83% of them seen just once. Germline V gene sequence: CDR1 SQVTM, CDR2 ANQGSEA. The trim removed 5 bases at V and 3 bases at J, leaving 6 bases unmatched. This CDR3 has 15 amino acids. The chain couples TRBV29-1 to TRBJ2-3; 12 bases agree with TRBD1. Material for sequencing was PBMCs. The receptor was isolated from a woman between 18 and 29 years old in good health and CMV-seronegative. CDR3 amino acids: CSVLRDRGQTDTQYF. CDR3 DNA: TGCAGCGTTCTCCGGGACAGGGGGCAGACAGATACGCAGTATTTT.